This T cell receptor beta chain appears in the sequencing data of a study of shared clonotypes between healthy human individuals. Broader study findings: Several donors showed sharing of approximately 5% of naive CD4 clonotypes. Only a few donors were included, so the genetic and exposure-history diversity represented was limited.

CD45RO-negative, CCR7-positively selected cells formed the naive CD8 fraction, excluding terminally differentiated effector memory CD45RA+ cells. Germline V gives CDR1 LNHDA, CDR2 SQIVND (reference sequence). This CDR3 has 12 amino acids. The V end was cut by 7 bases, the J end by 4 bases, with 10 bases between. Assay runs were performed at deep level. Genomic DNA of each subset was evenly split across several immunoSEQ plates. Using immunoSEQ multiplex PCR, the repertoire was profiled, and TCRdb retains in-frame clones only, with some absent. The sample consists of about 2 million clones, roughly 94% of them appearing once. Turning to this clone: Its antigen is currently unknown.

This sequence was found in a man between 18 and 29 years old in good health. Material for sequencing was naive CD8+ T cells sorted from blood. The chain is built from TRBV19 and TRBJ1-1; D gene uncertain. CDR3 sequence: CASKEQSTEAFF. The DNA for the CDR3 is TGTGCCAGTAAAGAACAGAGCACTGAAGCTTTCTTT.